This is a list of T cell receptor beta chains from one sample in a study of blood T cell repertoires in COVID-19. TCRdb's table, derived via immunoSEQ multiplex PCR, lists solely in-frame clones and lacks some. Found here are about 160,000 clones, 82% of them singletons; the top ten hold over 15%. The sequencing sample was made of PBMCs or T cells enriched from blood (not recorded which). These receptor sequences come from a man in his 60s who had recovered from COVID-19. Both conserved end residues are part of each CDR3. A D gene is named only where the DNA matches it firmly. Expanded clones are given a class, and other clones once, few, many or no size at all.

cdr3_aa,cdr3_nt,v_call,clone_size,cdr3_length,j_call,d_call
CASRTGQGYDQPQHF,TGTGCCAGCAGGACGGGACAGGGATATGATCAGCCCCAGCATTTT,TRBV28,NA,15,TRBJ1-5,TRBD1
CASSLGLAGRNEQFF,TGTGCTAGCAGCTTAGGGCTAGCGGGAAGGAATGAGCAGTTCTTC,TRBV7-7,NA,15,TRBJ2-1,TRBD2
CASSAWTGNTGELFF,TGTGCCAGCAGTGCATGGACAGGGAATACCGGGGAGCTGTTTTTT,TRBV25-1,NA,15,TRBJ2-2,TRBD1
CATSDHGQGYNEQFF,TGTGCCACCAGTGATCACGGACAGGGTTACAATGAGCAGTTCTTC,TRBV24-1,NA,15,TRBJ2-1,TRBD1
CASLGTGSGYGYTF,TGTGCCAGCCTCGGGACAGGGTCGGGCTATGGCTACACCTTC,TRBV19,NA,14,TRBJ1-2,TRBD1
CASSPTGYNEQFF,TGTGCCAGCAGTCCGACAGGGTACAATGAGCAGTTCTTC,TRBV5-5,NA,13,TRBJ2-1,TRBD1
CASSPPRGSNYGYTF,TGTGCCAGTAGTCCCCCCAGAGGGTCTAACTATGGCTACACCTTC,TRBV19,NA,15,TRBJ1-2,NA
CASSDKGQGSYSNQPQHF,TGTGCCAGCAGTGATAAGGGACAGGGAAGTTATAGCAATCAGCCCCAGCATTTT,TRBV6-1,NA,18,TRBJ1-5,TRBD1
CASSFQTASEKLFF,TGCGCCAGCAGCTTCCAAACAGCAAGTGAAAAACTGTTTTTT,TRBV5-1,NA,14,TRBJ1-4,NA
CASRYRDQETQYF,TGTGCCAGCAGATACCGGGACCAAGAGACCCAGTACTTC,TRBV6-5,NA,13,TRBJ2-5,NA
CASILEDSPSPSDEQFF,TGTGCCAGCATCCTCGAGGACAGTCCCAGTCCAAGCGATGAGCAGTTCTTC,TRBV7-8,once,17,TRBJ2-1,NA
CASSLAGTGNNEQFF,TGCGCCAGCAGCTTGGCCGGGACAGGCAACAATGAGCAGTTCTTC,TRBV5-1,few,15,TRBJ2-1,TRBD1
CASSLPWGDSPLHF,TGTGCCAGCAGCCTACCCTGGGGGGATTCACCCCTCCACTTT,TRBV27,NA,14,TRBJ1-6,NA
CASKAGGSSYEQYF,TGTGCCAGCAAAGCAGGGGGGAGCTCCTACGAGCAGTACTTC,TRBV28,few,14,TRBJ2-7,NA
CASGAGGPRDNEQFF,TGTGCCAGCGGGGCGGGAGGGCCTCGGGACAATGAGCAGTTCTTC,TRBV7-3,few,15,TRBJ2-1,TRBD2
CASSLDRTNTGELFF,TGCGCCAGCAGCTTGGACAGGACGAACACCGGGGAGCTGTTTTTT,TRBV5-1,few,15,TRBJ2-2,NA
CASSWTIRSYNEQFF,TGTGCCAGCAGCTGGACAATCCGCTCCTACAATGAGCAGTTCTTC,TRBV5-5,NA,15,TRBJ2-1,NA
CATSDFGTGGETQYF,TGTGCCACCAGTGATTTCGGGACCGGGGGAGAGACCCAGTACTTC,TRBV24-1,NA,15,TRBJ2-5,NA
CASRLASTDTQYF,TGTGCCAGCCGACTAGCGAGCACAGATACGCAGTATTTT,TRBV28,NA,13,TRBJ2-3,TRBD2
CASSSGTSGYNEQFF,TGTGCCAGCAGCTCCGGGACTAGCGGCTACAATGAGCAGTTCTTC,TRBV11-2,NA,15,TRBJ2-1,TRBD2
CSVLGDYGYTF,TGCAGCGTTCTAGGGGACTATGGCTACACCTTC,TRBV29-1,NA,11,TRBJ1-2,NA
CASSLAGTNNYGYTF,TGTGCCAGCAGTTTGGCCGGGACTAATAACTATGGCTACACCTTC,TRBV28,NA,15,TRBJ1-2,NA
CASSARQGNQPQHF,TGTGCCAGCAGCGCCAGACAGGGTAATCAGCCCCAGCATTTT,TRBV7-2,NA,14,TRBJ1-5,TRBD1
CSASQGRETQYF,TGCAGTGCTAGTCAGGGGCGAGAGACCCAGTACTTC,TRBV20-1,NA,12,TRBJ2-5,NA
CASSLRTGLNQPQHF,TGTGCCAGCAGCTTACGGACAGGTCTCAATCAGCCCCAGCATTTT,TRBV7-2,NA,15,TRBJ1-5,TRBD1
CASRWTAQNTEAFF,TGTGCCAGCAGGTGGACAGCTCAGAACACTGAAGCTTTCTTT,TRBV27,NA,14,TRBJ1-1,NA
CASSFDSQTEAFF,TGTGCCAGCAGCTTTGACAGTCAGACTGAAGCTTTCTTT,TRBV11-3,NA,13,TRBJ1-1,NA
CASSPQGAGDYGYTF,TGTGCCAGCTCACCACAGGGGGCCGGCGACTATGGCTACACCTTC,TRBV18,NA,15,TRBJ1-2,TRBD1
CASSLPMNTEAFF,TGTGCCAGCAGCCTCCCCATGAACACTGAAGCTTTCTTT,TRBV14,NA,13,TRBJ1-1,NA
CASSQGTGGMYEQFF,TGTGCCAGCAGCCAAGGGACAGGGGGCATGTATGAGCAGTTCTTC,TRBV4-2,NA,15,TRBJ2-1,TRBD1
CASRSGVPPSYEQYF,TGTGCAAGTCGCTCGGGAGTACCCCCGTCCTACGAGCAGTACTTC,TRBV12-2,few,15,TRBJ2-7,NA
CASSQAPGVGGYTF,TGTGCCAGCAGCCAAGCCCCAGGGGTGGGGGGCTACACCTTC,TRBV3-1/TRBV3-2,NA,14,TRBJ1-2,NA
CASSLWGRGGPETQYF,TGTGCCAGCAGCTTGTGGGGACGCGGGGGGCCGGAGACCCAGTACTTC,TRBV5-4,NA,16,TRBJ2-5,TRBD2
CASWREGPRNNEQFF,TGTGCCAGCTGGCGGGAGGGACCTCGGAACAATGAGCAGTTCTTC,TRBV6-5,NA,15,TRBJ2-1,TRBD2
CASSPLAWANRGTSGRAKFYEQYF,TGTGCCAGCAGCCCCCTAGCGTGGGCCAACCGAGGGACTAGCGGGAGGGCCAAATTCTACGAGCAGTACTTC,TRBV6-2/TRBV6-3,NA,24,TRBJ2-7,TRBD2
CASSLKSRSTDTQYF,TGTGCCAGCAGCTTGAAATCGCGGAGCACAGATACGCAGTATTTT,TRBV5-6,NA,15,TRBJ2-3,NA
CASSRTREGEKLFF,TGTGCCAGCAGTAGGACTCGGGAGGGTGAAAAACTGTTTTTT,TRBV25-1,once,14,TRBJ1-4,NA
CASSRTGTANQPQHF,TGTGCCAGCAGCAGAACAGGGACCGCTAATCAGCCCCAGCATTTT,TRBV7-2,NA,15,TRBJ1-5,NA
CASKPQGALIQETQYF,TGTGCCAGCAAACCCCAGGGGGCTTTGATCCAAGAGACCCAGTACTTC,TRBV27,NA,16,TRBJ2-5,TRBD1
CASSDWGQVGAGELFF,TGTGCCAGCAGTGACTGGGGACAGGTCGGCGCCGGGGAGCTGTTTTTT,TRBV2,NA,16,TRBJ2-2,TRBD1
CASSRWGQALATNEKLFF,TGTGCCAGCAGTCGTTGGGGACAGGCCCTTGCAACTAATGAAAAACTGTTTTTT,TRBV5-5,NA,18,TRBJ1-4,TRBD1
CASSPRQLRYEQYF,TGTGCCAGCAGCCCCCGACAGCTACGCTACGAGCAGTACTTC,TRBV3-1/TRBV3-2,NA,14,TRBJ2-7,NA
CASSLLWERDQPQHF,TGTGCCAGCAGTCTCCTTTGGGAGAGGGATCAGCCCCAGCATTTT,TRBV27,NA,15,TRBJ1-5,NA
CASSHRTDNYGYTF,TGTGCCAGCAGCCATCGGACAGATAACTATGGCTACACCTTC,TRBV7-8,once,14,TRBJ1-2,NA